These T cell receptor beta chains were read from a single sample in a study of T cell responses to AZD1222 COVID-19 vaccine. Some clones are missing from TCRdb's copy, which holds only in-frame ones; the method was immunoSEQ multiplex PCR. The sample comprises around 190,000 clones, almost 90% of which are singletons, and approximately 0.5% rests with the top ten. The starting material was peripheral blood, obtained on day 0 of AZD1222 vaccination. These receptors originate from an adult in good health. CDR3s include the opening cysteine and the closing phenylalanine or tryptophan. Each record gives: CDR3 length, clone size, J gene, V gene, D gene, CDR3 DNA, CDR3 protein. A D gene is named only where the DNA matches it firmly. Clone size is shown for a subset of rows, as once, few, many or a class of expanded clone.

12,NA,TRBJ2-1,TRBV24-1,NA,TGTGCCACCAGTGATTTGCAAAATGAGCAGTTCTTC,CATSDLQNEQFF
19,NA,TRBJ2-6,TRBV5-1,TRBD1,TGCGCCAGCAGCCGGGAAGGACAGGGGGCGGGCTCTGGGGCCAACGTCCTGACTTTC,CASSREGQGAGSGANVLTF
15,NA,TRBJ2-2,TRBV5-1,TRBD1,TGCGCCAGCAGCATCGGGACAGGGGCTACCGGGGAGCTGTTTTTT,CASSIGTGATGELFF
14,NA,TRBJ2-2,TRBV11-2,NA,TGTGCCAGCAGCTTATCTCAGGGGACCGGGGAGCTGTTTTTT,CASSLSQGTGELFF
12,once,TRBJ1-2,TRBV28,NA,TGTGCCAGCAGTACCACAGGGAAGGGCTACACCTTC,CASSTTGKGYTF
13,NA,TRBJ2-1,TRBV19,TRBD1,TGTGCCAGTAGAAGACAGGGGGCGAATGAGCAGTTCTTC,CASRRQGANEQFF
14,once,TRBJ2-1,TRBV14,NA,TGTGCCAGCAGCCAAGCGGGATATAACAATGAGCAGTTCTTC,CASSQAGYNNEQFF
15,once,TRBJ2-1,TRBV2,NA,TGTGCCAGCACCCAAGGGGTCCCGCCCTACAATGAGCAGTTCTTC,CASTQGVPPYNEQFF
14,few,TRBJ1-2,TRBV20-1,NA,TGCAGTGCTAGTGACCGGGGGGGCGACTATGGCTACACCTTC,CSASDRGGDYGYTF
15,NA,TRBJ2-3,TRBV6-2/TRBV6-3,NA,TGTGCCAGCAGTTACCGGGGTAAGGGGGCAGATACGCAGTATTTT,CASSYRGKGADTQYF
15,NA,TRBJ1-6,TRBV28,NA,TGTGCCAGTACAATATTGAGGGGGGATAATTCACCCCTCCACTTT,CASTILRGDNSPLHF
13,NA,TRBJ2-7,TRBV12-3/TRBV12-4,TRBD1,TGTGCCAGCAGCTTCGGACAGGGCTACGAGCAGTACTTC,CASSFGQGYEQYF
14,NA,TRBJ2-1,TRBV19,TRBD1,TGTGCCAGTAGCCCCGGGACAGGGCCCACTGAGCAGTTCTTC,CASSPGTGPTEQFF
18,NA,TRBJ2-6,TRBV27,TRBD2,TGTGCCAGCAGTTTAATTAGTACTAGCGGCACCCCCCTCGGCGTCCTGACTTTC,CASSLISTSGTPLGVLTF
18,few,TRBJ1-3,TRBV4-1,NA,TGCGCCAGCAGCCAAGATGGCGGCATCAACCTCTCTGGAAACACCATATATTTT,CASSQDGGINLSGNTIYF
15,few,TRBJ2-2,TRBV7-3,TRBD2,TGTGCCAGCAGCTTAGCGGGGGGCTCCACCGGGGAGCTGTTTTTT,CASSLAGGSTGELFF
15,once,TRBJ2-2,TRBV7-2,TRBD1,TGTGCCAGCAGTTCCGGGACAGGGTACACCGGGGAGCTGTTTTTT,CASSSGTGYTGELFF
14,NA,TRBJ1-1,TRBV18,TRBD1,TGTGCCAGCTCAGAGGGACAGGGGAACACTGAAGCTTTCTTT,CASSEGQGNTEAFF
15,NA,TRBJ2-2,TRBV9,TRBD1,TGTGCCAGCACCCAGACAGGGGGGACCACCGGGGAGCTGTTTTTT,CASTQTGGTTGELFF
16,NA,TRBJ2-3,TRBV9,NA,TGTGCCAGCAGCGCCGGCGGGGGCTCTGCAGGGGATACGCAGTATTTT,CASSAGGGSAGDTQYF
11,NA,TRBJ1-2,TRBV20-1,NA,TGCAGTTTGACACAAAACTATGGCTACACCTTC,CSLTQNYGYTF
12,NA,TRBJ2-7,TRBV19,TRBD2,TGTGCCTCTGGACTAGCACCCTACGAGCAGTACTTC,CASGLAPYEQYF
17,NA,TRBJ1-1,TRBV7-2,NA,TGTGCCAGCAGCTTAAGGCAGGGCGCCTTCATGAACACTGAAGCTTTCTTT,CASSLRQGAFMNTEAFF
15,NA,TRBJ2-7,TRBV13,TRBD2,TGTGCCAGCAGCTCCCTCGGGCGGGAGGGCCACGAGCAGTACTTC,CASSSLGREGHEQYF
15,NA,TRBJ2-2,TRBV24-1,NA,TGTGCCACCAGTGATTTACAGCGGAACACCGGGGAGCTGTTTTTT,CATSDLQRNTGELFF
15,NA,TRBJ2-4,TRBV9,TRBD1,TGTGCCAGCAGCGTCGCCGGGACAGAAAAAAACATTCAGTACTTC,CASSVAGTEKNIQYF
16,NA,TRBJ1-1,TRBV6-5,TRBD1,TGTGCCAGCAGTTACGACAGACAGGGGGCGGGCACTGAAGCTTTCTTT,CASSYDRQGAGTEAFF
12,NA,TRBJ1-5,TRBV10-1,NA,TGCGCCAGCAGCGATGGGGGACAAACGATGCATTTT,CASSDGGQTMHF
11,NA,TRBJ2-5,TRBV7-7,NA,TGTGCTAGCAGCTTAAAGGAGACCCAGTACTTC,CASSLKETQYF
14,NA,TRBJ2-3,TRBV20-1,NA,TGCAGTGCTAGTCGCGGGGCGAGCACAGATACGCAGTATTTT,CSASRGASTDTQYF
14,NA,TRBJ1-5,TRBV7-9,NA,TGTGCCAGCAGCCCAAACACGGTCATCGAGCCCCAGCATTTT,CASSPNTVIEPQHF
15,NA,TRBJ1-1,TRBV28,TRBD1,TGTGCCAGCTGCGGCCCGGGACAGGGGAACACTGAAGCTTTCTTT,CASCGPGQGNTEAFF
15,once,TRBJ2-7,TRBV19,TRBD2,TGTGCCAGTAGTCCACTAGCGGGAGGGATCCACGAGCAGTACTTC,CASSPLAGGIHEQYF
16,NA,TRBJ2-7,TRBV21-1,NA,TGTGCCAGCAGCAACTTCACCGGGACAGATTCCTACGAGCAGTACTTC,CASSNFTGTDSYEQYF
11,NA,TRBJ2-5,TRBV10-2,NA,TGCGCCAGCAGTGAGGGAGAGACCCAGTACTTC,CASSEGETQYF
14,NA,TRBJ2-1,TRBV4-2,NA,TGTGCCAGCAGCCAAGTCGGGGGTCACAATGAGCAGTTCTTC,CASSQVGGHNEQFF